This TCR beta chain was captured in a study of blood T cell repertoires in COVID-19. The CDR3 length is 15 residues. V was trimmed by 2 bases and J by 6 bases, leaving 13 bases between them. Germline loops: CDR1 MNHEY, CDR2 SVGEGT. This table comes from immunoSEQ multiplex PCR, and its TCRdb copy is limited to in-frame clones, with some not included. The repertoire holds roughly 360,000 clones, around 87% seen once, with 0.95% to 1% in the top ten. This receptor was taken from a woman in her 30s with acute COVID-19. Sequencing was done on a sample of PBMCs or T cells enriched from blood (not recorded which). The V call is TRBV6-2 or TRBV6-3, the J call TRBJ2-2; the D gene is possibly TRBD2 (6 bases). DNA for the CDR3: TGTGCCAGCAGTTACCGACTTTCGGGGGCCGGGGAGCTGTTTTTT. Translation gives CASSYRLSGAGELFF.